This T cell receptor (beta chain) was recorded in a study of shared clonotypes between healthy human individuals. Across the whole study: A couple of women and a few men aged 18 to 49 made up the donors.

As for this clone: What it binds is not known. One end of the junction varies from germline; a read error may be responsible.

Germline V gives CDR1 SEHNR, CDR2 FQNEAQ (reference sequence). The CDR3 contains 13 residues. Several immunoSEQ plates received, in even portions, the genomic DNA of each subset. Using immunoSEQ multiplex PCR, the repertoire was profiled, and TCRdb retains in-frame clones only, with some absent. In the table there are about 300,000 clones, over 65% of which are singletons. General study findings and limits: Generation of non-shared clonotypes was less probable than generation of clonotypes shared by all four donors.

This clonotype was obtained from a man aged 30-40 years in good health. The sample consisted of memory CD4+ T cells sorted from blood. Subset specified: CD45RA-negative fraction. The chain uses TRBV7-9 and TRBJ1-1; the D is unclear. For the CDR3, the DNA is TGTGCCGGCAGCGCATCCTCGTCAACTGAAGCTTTCTTT. This codes for CAGSASSSTEAFF.